Below are 23 T cell receptor beta chains sequenced from a single sample in a study of blood T cell repertoires in COVID-19. Some clones are missing from TCRdb's copy, which holds only in-frame ones; the method was immunoSEQ multiplex PCR. This table holds tens of thousands of clones, over 65% found once. Sequenced material: peripheral blood. The source is a woman aged 70-85 years with acute or convalescent COVID-19.

CDR3 bases: TGCGCCAGCAGCCAACAGATCAGGGATTCACCCCTCCACTTT. It encodes CASSQQIRDSPLHF. The J gene is TRBJ1-6, the V gene TRBV4-1; D possibly corresponds to TRBD1 (5 bases). Looked up from germline, CDR1 is MGHRA and CDR2 is YSYEKL. The germline V and J ends were trimmed by 2 bases and 8 bases, with 10 bases remaining between them. The CDR3 contains 14 residues.

The gene calls are TRBV6-1 and TRBJ2-1; possibly TRBD2 for D (7 bases). The CDR3 is 16 residues long. The germline CDR1 and CDR2 sequences are MNHNS and SASEGT. The V end lost 1 base, the J end lost 5 bases, and 15 bases lay between the germline ends. CDR3 sequence: CASSEDGGGGNNEQFF. CDR3 sequence (DNA): TGTGCCAGCAGTGAAGATGGGGGCGGGGGTAACAATGAGCAGTTCTTC.

This chain uses TRBV6-5 with TRBJ1-1; D remains unclear. V was clipped by 0 bases and J by 5 bases, with 10 bases between them. Germline CDR1 and CDR2: MNHEY and SVGAGI. The CDR3 contains 14 residues. The CDR3 loop is CASSYSYRRTEAFF. Written as DNA, the CDR3 is TGTGCCAGCAGTTACTCGTACCGCCGGACTGAAGCTTTCTTT.

The chain uses TRBV3-1 (or the pseudogene TRBV3-2) and TRBJ1-3; 7 bases align to TRBD1. The junction had 4 bases not matched to a gene; V was cut back by 1 base and J by 1 base. Germline V gene data show CDR1 as LGHDT and CDR2 as YNNKEL (reference sequence). The CDR3 has 16 residues. CDR3: CASSQGGQYSGNTIYF. DNA for the CDR3: TGTGCCAGCAGCCAAGGGGGACAGTATTCTGGAAACACCATATATTTT.

The rearrangement joins TRBV7-2 to TRBJ2-1, with 9 bases lining up with TRBD2. Germline V gene lookup returns CDR1 SGHTA and CDR2 FQGNSA. The ends lost 1 base at V and 2 bases at J; junction bases unmatched: 6. CDR3 size: 17 residues. CDR3 amino acids: CASSLGVSGSTYNEQFF. The CDR3 region has the DNA TGTGCCAGCAGCTTAGGGGTTAGCGGGAGCACCTACAATGAGCAGTTCTTC. Full variable domain (outside the CDR3, taken from reference TRBV7-2 and TRBJ2-1): GAGVSQSPSNKVTEKGKDVELRCDPISGHTALYWYRQSLGQGLEFLIYFQGNSAPDKSGLPSDRFSAERTGGSVSTLTIQRTQQEDSAVYLCASSLGVSGSTYNEQFFGPGTRLTVL.

The chain has TRBV4-1 and TRBJ2-3, with 9 positions matching TRBD2. This CDR3 has 16 amino acids. Germline V lookup: CDR1 MGHRA, CDR2 YSYEKL. V dropped 4 bases and J dropped 0; count of bases not matched to a gene: 5. DNA of the CDR3: TGCGCCAGCAGCCTTAGCGGGGGATCTAGCACAGATACGCAGTATTTT. This sequence encodes CASSLSGGSSTDTQYF.

The chain joins TRBV11-1 to TRBJ1-1; D uncertain. V was shortened by 0 bases and J by 4 bases, with 9 bases between the two germline ends. This CDR3 region has 14 residues. CDR1 is SGHAT and CDR2 is FQDESV in the germline V gene (reference sequence). The DNA for the CDR3 is TGTGCCAGCAGCTTAGCGCTAGATGGCACTGAAGCTTTCTTT. Its translation: CASSLALDGTEAFF. Combining the CDR3 with reference TRBV11-1 and TRBJ1-1 gives the whole variable domain EAEVAQSPRYKITEKSQAVAFWCDPISGHATLYWYRQILGQGPELLVQFQDESVVDDSQLPKDRFSAERLKGVDSTLKIQPAELGDSAMYLCASSLALDGTEAFFGQGTRLTVV.

This chain links TRBV7-9 with TRBJ2-4; 7 bases are a match to TRBD1. V dropped 2 bases and J dropped 3; count of bases not matched to a gene: 4. The CDR3 is made up of 15 amino acids. CDR1 is SEHNR, CDR2 FQNEAQ, per germline (reference sequence). The chain's CDR3 is CASSLQQGNKNIQYF. The CDR3 region has the DNA TGTGCCAGCAGCTTACAACAGGGGAACAAAAACATTCAGTACTTC.

The J gene is TRBJ2-7, the V gene TRBV7-2; possible D gene TRBD2, 5 bases. The CDR3 runs 15 residues. Germline V gene sequence: CDR1 SGHTA, CDR2 FQGNSA. Deletions cut 2 bases from V and 2 bases from J, with 13 bases between. Here the CDR3 DNA reads TGTGCCAGCAGCTTAAAGGACTCGCCAGCCTACGAGCAGTACTTC. Residues: CASSLKDSPAYEQYF. Full variable domain (outside the CDR3, taken from reference TRBV7-2 and TRBJ2-7): GAGVSQSPSNKVTEKGKDVELRCDPISGHTALYWYRQSLGQGLEFLIYFQGNSAPDKSGLPSDRFSAERTGGSVSTLTIQRTQQEDSAVYLCASSLKDSPAYEQYFGPGTRLTVT.

This chain connects TRBV24-1 to TRBJ2-1; the match to TRBD1 covers 8 bases. CDR3 length equals 16 residues. After removal of 2 bases from V and 3 bases from J, the junction contained 5 bases not matched to a gene. Per germline, CDR1 KGHDR and CDR2 SFDVKD. DNA for the CDR3: TGTGCCACCAGTGATTCGCAGGGGGCAAACTACAATGAGCAGTTCTTC. Protein: CATSDSQGANYNEQFF.

In its sample, this clone ranks as medium-sized. The chain joins TRBV7-2 to TRBJ1-5; a possible D gene is TRBD1 (6 bases). Per germline, CDR1 SGHTA and CDR2 FQGNSA. The CDR3 runs to 14 residues. With 3 bases removed from V and 7 bases from J, the gap between germline ends came to 13 bases. CDR3: CASSLGQGLQPQHF. CDR3 nucleotides: TGTGCCAGCAGCTTGGGGCAGGGGCTCCAGCCCCAGCATTTT.

J is TRBJ2-3 and V is TRBV27, with D possibly TRBD1 on 5 matching bases. The CDR3 covers 17 residues. The ends were cut back, 2 bases at V and 3 bases at J, with 18 bases in the middle. Germline CDR1 reads MNHEY; CDR2 reads SMNVEV (reference sequence). Here the CDR3 reads CASSLQGWIDRTDTQYF. DNA of the CDR3: TGTGCCAGCAGTTTACAGGGCTGGATAGATAGGACAGATACGCAGTATTTT.

This clone was seen once. J is TRBJ1-2 and V is TRBV7-6, with 9 bases aligning to TRBD1. V trimming: 5 bases; J trimming: 4 bases; junction bases outside the gene matches: 8. The germline CDR1 and CDR2 sequences are SGHVS and FNYEAQ. This CDR3 comprises 15 residues. The CDR3 nucleotides read TGTGCCAGCAGCGAACAGACAGGGGGGGTCTATGGCTACACCTTC. This codes for CASSEQTGGVYGYTF.

J is TRBJ2-1 and V is TRBV19; D is unresolved. Germline CDR1 is LNHDA and CDR2 is SQIVND (reference sequence). This CDR3 is 16 amino acids long. V was pared by 2 bases and J by 0 bases, with 11 bases between. The CDR3 nucleotides are TGTGCCAGTAGTATACTTTCGGCTAGCTCCTACAATGAGCAGTTCTTC. Encoded protein: CASSILSASSYNEQFF.

The chain employs TRBV6-5 and TRBJ1-2; 9 bases match TRBD1. Germline assignment: CDR1 MNHEY and CDR2 SVGAGI. This CDR3 comprises 13 residues. J was trimmed by 6 bases and V by 7 bases; bases with no gene match: 6. The CDR3 here is CASMKGQGDGYTF. CDR3 bases: TGTGCCAGCATGAAGGGACAGGGAGATGGCTACACCTTC.

J is TRBJ2-2 and V is TRBV7-9, with D unclear. The CDR3 runs 14 residues. Trimming stripped 5 bases from V and 2 bases from J, with 9 bases between. Per germline, CDR1 SEHNR and CDR2 FQNEAQ (reference sequence). CDR3 residues: CASSAATNTGELFF. Written as DNA, the CDR3 is TGTGCCAGCAGCGCGGCGACCAACACCGGGGAGCTGTTTTTT.

This chain uses TRBV4-3 with TRBJ2-1; D is unresolved. CDR3 size: 13 residues. The V end was cut by 0 bases, the J end by 8 bases, with 8 bases between. The V gene's germline CDR1 is LGHNA and CDR2 YSLEER. The CDR3 sequence is CASSQETYDEQFF. The CDR3 DNA is TGCGCCAGCAGCCAAGAAACATACGATGAGCAGTTCTTC.

The V gene is TRBV9, the J gene TRBJ2-3; D may be TRBD2 (6 bases). Trimming cost V 2 bases and J 0 bases, with 13 bases left between them. This CDR3 is 16 amino acids long. CDR1 SGDLS and CDR2 YYNGEE come from the germline V gene. As DNA, the CDR3 is TGTGCCAGCAGCGTGTCTAGCGCGTCTAGCACAGATACGCAGTATTTT. It codes for CASSVSSASSTDTQYF.

The J gene is TRBJ1-6, the V gene TRBV2; 8 positions agree with TRBD1. Germline CDR1 is SNHLY and CDR2 is FYNNEI. V lost 10 bases to trimming and J lost 4 bases; unmatched junction nucleotides: 18. CDR3 length: 18 residues. CDR3 DNA: TGTGCCAATAACGAGGACAGGGACCCAAGCCTATATAATTCACCCCTCCACTTT. Protein product: CANNEDRDPSLYNSPLHF. The variable domain in full, with the rest retrieved from reference TRBV2 and TRBJ1-6, is EPEVTQTPSHQVTQMGQEVILRCVPISNHLYFYWYRQILGQKVEFLVSFYNNEISEKSEIFDDQFSVERPDGSNFTLKIRSTKLEDSAMYFCANNEDRDPSLYNSPLHFGNGTRLTVT.

This clone was seen ten or more times. The chain has TRBV5-4 and TRBJ2-7; D remains ambiguous. V lost 0 bases and J lost 5, with 12 bases in between. The CDR3 is 14 residues long. The germline V gene encodes CDR1 SGHNT and CDR2 YYREEE (reference sequence). In nucleotides, the CDR3 is TGTGCCAGCAGCTTGGATCCAGGCGCAAACGAGCAGTACTTC. This codes for CASSLDPGANEQYF.

The chain has TRBV5-4 and TRBJ2-1, with TRBD2 matching 9 bases. The CDR3 has 12 amino acids. Per the germline V gene, CDR1 is SGHNT and CDR2 is YYREEE (reference sequence). J lost 14 bases, V lost 3 bases, and 6 bases had no gene match. The CDR3 reads CASSSTGTSKFF. In DNA, the CDR3 is TGTGCCAGCAGCTCCACCGGGACTAGCAAGTTCTTC. The full variable domain, with the rest looked up from reference TRBV5-4 and TRBJ2-1, is ETGVTQSPTHLIKTRGQQVTLRCSSQSGHNTVSWYQQALGQGPQFIFQYYREEENGRGNFPPRFSGLQFPNYSSELNVNALELDDSALYLCASSSTGTSKFFGPGTRLTVL.

The rearrangement joins TRBV7-6 to TRBJ1-3; 9 bases align to TRBD1. V was clipped by 5 bases and J by 4 bases; unmatched bases: 3. The CDR3 spans 14 residues. From germline, CDR1 is SGHVS and CDR2 FNYEAQ. CDR3 residues: CASSQDRGGNTIYF. CDR3 in DNA: TGTGCCAGCAGCCAGGACAGGGGAGGAAACACCATATATTTT.

The chain carries TRBV5-1 and TRBJ2-5; 11 nucleotides line up with TRBD1. There are 19 residues in the CDR3. With 0 bases clipped from V and 3 bases from J, the junction kept 13 bases outside the gene matches. The V gene's germline CDR1 is SGHRS and CDR2 YFSETQ. In DNA form, the CDR3 reads TGCGCCAGCAGCTTGGCACCGGGACAGGGGGTAAGGGAAGAAGAGACCCAGTACTTC. Protein: CASSLAPGQGVREEETQYF.